This T cell receptor beta chain is from a study of Ad26.COV2.S vaccination and SARS-CoV-2 variants (dated by TCRdb to 2020 to 2023). Study-wide context: Vaccine-arm donors came from COV1001, a multicentre, randomized, double-blind, placebo-controlled phase I-IIa trial of Ad26.COV2.S in healthy adults. TCRbeta repertoire sequencing was used to assess the specificity and breadth of SARS-CoV-2-reactive T cell receptors after Ad26.COV2.S vaccination. Blinding of investigators to trial group allocation was maintained during experiments and outcome assessment. A total of roughly 30 samples were included in the TCR-sequenced set, comprising approximately 20 Ad26.COV2.S vaccine recipients, 5 placebo recipients and 8 SARS-CoV-2 convalescent individuals. Participants in the trial were split at random into five groups of five each, receiving low-dose or high-dose Ad26.COV2.S once or twice, or else placebo on both occasions. Ad26.COV2.S was given intramuscularly at 5x10^10 or 1x10^11 viral particles, as a single shot or as two shots 56 days apart. Overall study outcomes, separate from this receptor: The study lacked the statistical power to compare responses across vaccine doses or regimens. It was noted by the authors that total T cell responses may have been underestimated by the TCR breadth and depth analyses. Substantial breadth of spike-specific CD8+ and CD4+ T cell responses was reported after vaccination. Comparable non-spike TCR breadth was observed between vaccine and placebo recipients, consistent with only spike being contained in the vaccine. Ad26.COV2.S recipients had higher spike-specific TCR breadth than placebo recipients (P = 0.0014).

Turning to this clone: Its antigen has not been determined. Within one base of it there is no much larger clone, and no base qualities were kept.

The immunoSEQ Assay was the method used to sequence TCRbeta CDR3 regions. After extraction, genomic DNA underwent amplification by bias-controlled multiplex PCR, followed by high-throughput sequencing. The authors processed their data as follows. Collapsing and filtering of sequences were performed to quantify the absolute abundance of each unique TCRbeta CDR3 region. T cell fraction was estimated by normalizing TCRbeta template counts to usable DNA, which was measured by amplifying reference genes present in all nucleated cells. Repertoire TCRs were annotated as SARS-CoV-2-specific when V gene, CDR3 amino acid sequence and J gene were exactly matched to a known reactive TCR set. MIRA supplied the reference SARS-CoV-2 TCR set, which was filtered for enrichment in COVID-19-positive ImmuneCODE repertoires so that public or cross-reactive TCRs were removed. Drawing on the MIRA antigens, annotated TCRs were analysed further at the level of specific ORF or position within ORF. Depth was the summed frequency of annotated unique rearrangements, while breadth was defined as annotated unique rearrangements over total unique productive rearrangements. Two-sided Wilcoxon rank-sum tests were applied when comparing TCR breadth between groups. TCRdb provides this immuneACCESS table in a form limited to in-frame rearrangements. Some clones are lacking; in checked studies, under half of them reflect an unresolved V gene, and why the rest are absent is not known. That table gives V, J and clone size, and the DNA gave D and trimming. The sample contains roughly 500,000 clones, about 91% of them found a single time. The top ten clonotypes cover just over 2.5% of the sample.

The cysteine opens and the phenylalanine closes a CDR3 of 17 amino acids. Only the CDR3 part of the read is kept: 51 bases, read in frame from the first base. CDR1 and CDR2, looked up from the germline V gene, are SGHTA and FQGNSA. At the junction V is shortened by 2 bases and J by 5 bases, with 18 bases in between. The treatment or condition label, as the study defines it: roughly 18 received Ad26.COV2.S at low or high dose, single or two shots; about 5 received placebo; per-sample allocation not given. Repertoires of vaccine and placebo recipients were sequenced from samples taken on day 63 after the first injection. In Cohort 1b, roughly 26 adults aged 18-55 years were enrolled at a single site in Boston, USA, between 29 July and 7 August 2020. As a vaccine, Ad26.COV2.S was a replication-incompetent adenovirus type 26 vector that expressed a prefusion-stabilized SARS-CoV-2 spike protein derived from the original Wuhan strain.

The chain employs TRBV7-2 and TRBJ2-2, with the D gene uncertain. The specimen was peripheral blood, collected in a trial of Ad26.COV2.S vaccine versus placebo. The clonotype was recovered from a person between 18 and 65 years old who received the Ad26.COV2.S COVID-19 vaccine or a placebo. CDR3 reads: CASSLLFGAGRTGELFF. The bases read TGTGCCAGCAGCTTACTTTTTGGCGCAGGCCGAACCGGGGAGCTGTTTTTT.